Listed here are 27 T cell receptor beta chains from one sample, sequenced in a study of T cells in pancreatic ductal adenocarcinoma. Some clones are missing from TCRdb's copy, which holds only in-frame ones; the method was immunoSEQ multiplex PCR. The profile shows thousands of clones, around two thirds of them singletons. The selected patients with pancreatic ductal adenocarcinoma had surgery but no neoadjuvant therapy. Sample: pancreatic tumor tissue. These receptors were obtained from a human donor with pancreatic ductal adenocarcinoma.

The chain employs TRBV19 and TRBJ1-1, with D uncertain. Germline CDR1 reads LNHDA; CDR2 reads SQIVND (reference sequence). The CDR3 runs 13 residues. The V gene lost 7 bases and the J gene lost 6 bases, with 15 bases spanning the gap. In DNA form, the CDR3 reads TGTGCCAGTACCCTAAACCCCAGCGCTGAAGCTTTCTTT. Its protein is CASTLNPSAEAFF.

V usage is TRBV6-5 and J usage is TRBJ2-7, with 9 bases fitting TRBD1. V gave up 5 bases and J gave up 2 bases; unmatched junction bases: 4. The germline V gene has CDR1 MNHEY and CDR2 SVGAGI. The CDR3 length is 14 residues. The CDR3 DNA reads as TGTGCCAGCAGTAGGGACAGGGTCACCTACGAGCAGTACTTC. Protein: CASSRDRVTYEQYF.

The chain is built from TRBV7-2 and TRBJ2-7, with 11 positions matching TRBD2. There are 15 residues in the CDR3. In germline, CDR1 is SGHTA, CDR2 FQGNSA. J lost 2 bases, V lost 5 bases, and 5 bases had no gene match. In DNA form, the CDR3 reads TGTGCCAGCAGCATGGGACTAGCGGCCCCCTACGAGCAGTACTTC. It encodes CASSMGLAAPYEQYF.

V gene TRBV29-1 combines with J gene TRBJ2-5; weak D call: TRBD1 (6 bases). The CDR3 has 13 amino acids. Germline V gene lookup returns CDR1 SQVTM and CDR2 ANQGSEA. The germline V and J ends were trimmed by 3 bases and 4 bases, with 12 bases remaining between them. CDR3: CSVDKGVGETQYF. The CDR3 nucleotides read TGCAGCGTTGATAAGGGGGTAGGAGAGACCCAGTACTTC.

This rearrangement joins TRBV4-3 to TRBJ1-2; D gene unclear. Trimming took off 0 bases at V and 3 bases at J, with 14 bases between the two ends. Germline V gene data show CDR1 as LGHNA and CDR2 as YSLEER. This CDR3 spans 16 amino acids. The DNA for the CDR3 is TGCGCCAGCAGCCAAGATATCGGCAGGACTCACTATGGCTACACCTTC. It codes for CASSQDIGRTHYGYTF.

This clone has only one observation. The chain carries TRBV18 and TRBJ1-4, with 8 nucleotides matching TRBD1. The CDR3 runs to 14 residues. In germline, CDR1 is KGHSH, CDR2 LQKENI. The V segment lost 3 bases and the J segment 8 bases; nucleotides outside the gene matches: 5. The CDR3 DNA sequence: TGTGCCAGCTCACCCCAGGGGGCGAACGAAAAACTGTTTTTT. Translated: CASSPQGANEKLFF.

In this sample, this clone turned up a few times. This sequence joins TRBV12-2 and TRBJ2-1. TRBV12-2 represents a pseudogene. CDR3 length equals 18 residues. Here the CDR3 reads CASRLLGGGRISYNEQFF. CDR3 in DNA: TGTGCAAGTCGCTTACTCGGTGGTGGCCGGATTTCCTACAATGAGCAGTTCTTC.

This clone was detected once. This chain uses TRBV19 with TRBJ2-2; 12 bases match TRBD1. Unmatched junction bases numbered 14, after V lost 5 bases and J lost 7 bases. CDR3 length equals 18 residues. Germline assignment: CDR1 LNHDA and CDR2 SQIVND (reference sequence). The CDR3 DNA reads as TGTGCCAGTAGTTCTCAGGGGGGACAGGGGGCGAAAATCGGGGAGCTGTTTTTT. This translates into CASSSQGGQGAKIGELFF.

This clone was observed a few times. This sequence joins TRBV4-1 and TRBJ2-6; 7 bases align to TRBD2. CDR1 and CDR2 from the germline V gene are MGHRA and YSYEKL. CDR3 length equals 16 residues. Losses at the gene ends were 1 base for V and 2 bases for J; bases not matched to a gene: 2. CDR3 nucleotides: TGCGCCAGCAGCCAAGCCGGACTAGCTGGGGCCAACGTCCTGACTTTC. As protein: CASSQAGLAGANVLTF.

The chain combines TRBV14 with TRBJ1-1; TRBD1 might be the D (6 bases). V was clipped by 4 bases and J by 5 bases, with 14 bases between them. The germline CDR1 and CDR2 sequences are SGHDN and FVKESK. This CDR3 has 14 amino acids. This chain's CDR3 is CASSLWGGRTEAFF. CDR3 coding DNA: TGTGCCAGCAGCCTCTGGGGGGGGCGGACTGAAGCTTTCTTT. Using reference TRBV14 and TRBJ1-1 for the parts outside the CDR3, the full variable domain is EAGVTQFPSHSVIEKGQTVTLRCDPISGHDNLYWYRRVMGKEIKFLLHFVKESKQDESGMPNNRFLAERTGGTYSTLKVQPAELEDSGVYFCASSLWGGRTEAFFGQGTRLTVV.

This chain connects TRBV5-1 to TRBJ2-2, with 8 positions matching TRBD2. CDR3 size: 14 residues. CDR1 and CDR2 (germline): SGHRS, YFSETQ. J was trimmed by 6 bases and V by 0 bases; bases with no gene match: 1. CDR3 region: CASSLAGGPGELFF. CDR3 nucleotide sequence: TGCGCCAGCAGCTTGGCGGGGGGGCCCGGGGAGCTGTTTTTT.

The chain is built from TRBV18 and TRBJ2-7; 11 bases fit TRBD1. Germline V gene lookup returns CDR1 KGHSH and CDR2 LQKENI. The CDR3 sequence is 14 residues long. Trimming cost V 6 bases and J 4 bases; bases outside gene matches: 5. CDR3 region: CASSRDRGLYEQYF. The DNA for the CDR3 is TGTGCCAGCTCCCGGGACAGGGGGTTGTACGAGCAGTACTTC. Supplemented by reference TRBV18 and TRBJ2-7, the full variable domain reads NAGVMQNPRHLVRRRGQEARLRCSPMKGHSHVYWYRQLPEEGLKFMVYLQKENIIDESGMPKERFSAEFPKEGPSILRIQQVVRGDSAAYFCASSRDRGLYEQYFGPGTRLTVT.

The V and J genes are TRBV19 and TRBJ1-6; no reliable D call. This CDR3 has 15 residues. Trimming left V 2 bases short and J 11 bases short, with 16 bases between. The germline V gene has CDR1 LNHDA and CDR2 SQIVND (reference sequence). CDR3 sequence reads: CASSIKGGGLAPLHF. In DNA form, the CDR3 reads TGTGCCAGTAGTATAAAGGGTGGAGGGTTGGCACCCCTCCACTTT.

This chain connects TRBV7-9 to TRBJ1-5, with D possibly being TRBD1 (6 bases). This CDR3 is built from 16 residues. Germline assignment: CDR1 SEHNR and CDR2 FQNEAQ (reference sequence). The V end lost 5 bases, the J end lost 2 bases, and 16 bases lay between the germline ends. The CDR3 DNA reads as TGTGCCAGCAGCGCAGACAGGTCTGATGGCAATCAGCCCCAGCATTTT. This encodes CASSADRSDGNQPQHF.

The CDR3 loop is CASSLEGQGVGTEAFF. The CDR3 nucleotides are TGTGCCAGCAGCTTAGAGGGACAGGGGGTGGGGACTGAAGCTTTCTTT. This sequence joins TRBV7-2 and TRBJ1-1; 11 bases align to TRBD1. Trimming cost V 1 base and J 5 bases; bases outside gene matches: 6. The CDR3 is 16 amino acids. Germline lookup yields CDR1 SGHTA and CDR2 FQGNSA.

Sample share makes this clone medium-sized. The chain couples TRBV7-9 to TRBJ1-2, with a weak D call TRBD1 (6 bases). CDR1 and CDR2 (germline): SEHNR, FQNEAQ (reference sequence). Trimming stripped 7 bases from V and 4 bases from J, with 16 bases between. The CDR3 extends over 14 amino acids. In DNA, the CDR3 is TGTGCCAGCACCTGGTCTGGGGGGCCCTATGGCTACACCTTC. Translation gives CASTWSGGPYGYTF. Together with reference TRBV7-9 and TRBJ1-2, the CDR3 gives the full variable domain: DTGVSQNPRHKITKRGQNVTFRCDPISEHNRLYWYRQTLGQGPEFLTYFQNEAQLEKSRLLSDRFSAERPKGSFSTLEIQRTEQGDSAMYLCASTWSGGPYGYTFGSGTRLTVV.

CDR3 DNA: TGTGCCAGTCCGGCGCCGGGGAGGTCCACGGATACGCAGTATTTT. Residues: CASPAPGRSTDTQYF. The genes are TRBV6-8 and TRBJ2-3, with D perhaps TRBD2 (6 bases). CDR3 length: 15 residues. CDR1 is MNHGY, CDR2 SAAAGT, per germline. V was cut by 9 bases and J by 6 bases, with 22 bases left in between.

This chain links TRBV19 with TRBJ2-2; D is possibly TRBD1 (5 bases). V gave up 4 bases and J gave up 10 bases, with 13 bases separating them. Germline loops: CDR1 LNHDA, CDR2 SQIVND (reference sequence). The CDR3 loop spans 13 amino acids. Written as DNA, the CDR3 is TGTGCCAGTAGTAGGCAGGTGGACATGGAGCTGTTTTTT. Its protein product is CASSRQVDMELFF.

The chain joins TRBV19 to TRBJ1-2; D is unresolved. The CDR3 length is 12 residues. CDR1 LNHDA and CDR2 SQIVND come from the germline V gene (reference sequence). V was shortened by 4 bases and J by 8 bases, with 11 bases between the two germline ends. CDR3 DNA: TGTGCCAGTAGTACGAGGTCGGGCGGCTACACCTTC. Protein: CASSTRSGGYTF.

In the case of this clone: The junction and the germline gene differ at one end; a read error may be behind it. The rearrangement uses TRBV6-1 and TRBJ2-3; no reliable D call. In germline, CDR1 is MNHNS, CDR2 SASEGT. There are 13 residues in the CDR3. CDR3 residues: CAISTVSADTQYF. CDR3 DNA: TGTGCCATCAGTACTGTCTCCGCAGATACGCAGTATTTT.

The chain uses TRBV18 and TRBJ2-7, with D uncertain. V gave up 0 bases and J gave up 2 bases, with 14 bases separating them. The CDR3 totals 16 residues. Germline V lookup: CDR1 KGHSH, CDR2 LQKENI. The CDR3 loop reads CASSPPAPGAPYEQYF. Here the CDR3 DNA reads TGTGCCAGCTCACCACCGGCACCAGGAGCCCCCTACGAGCAGTACTTC.

The chain has TRBV9 and TRBJ2-7; a weak D match, TRBD2 (7 bases). The CDR3 has 14 amino acids. Germline CDR1 is SGDLS and CDR2 is YYNGEE. Trimming took 4 bases from V and 6 from J, leaving 17 bases between them. CDR3 nucleotides: TGTGCCAGCAGCCGTGGGGGGGGCTTTAGCGAGCAGTACTTC. It codes for CASSRGGGFSEQYF.

This clone occurred a few times. This chain links TRBV7-9 with TRBJ2-7; D is unclear. CDR3 length equals 14 residues. Germline CDR1 is SEHNR and CDR2 is FQNEAQ (reference sequence). The germline V and J ends were trimmed by 5 bases and 1 base, with 12 bases remaining between them. The CDR3 spells CASSPTTTSYEQYF. In DNA form, the CDR3 reads TGTGCCAGCAGCCCTACCACTACTTCCTACGAGCAGTACTTC.

The chain carries TRBV28 and TRBJ2-4; the D call may be TRBD1 or TRBD2 (6 bases each). Per the germline V gene, CDR1 is MDHEN and CDR2 is SYDVKM. Trimming left V 7 bases short and J 6 bases short, with 16 bases between. The CDR3 length is 14 residues. CDR3: CASNSPGAGNIQYF. In nucleotides, the CDR3 is TGTGCCAGCAATTCTCCGGGGGCGGGAAACATTCAGTACTTC. The whole variable domain, remainder taken from reference TRBV28 and TRBJ2-4, is DVKVTQSSRYLVKRTGEKVFLECVQDMDHENMFWYRQDPGLGLRLIYFSYDVKMKEKGDIPEGYSVSREKKERFSLILESASTNQTSMYLCASNSPGAGNIQYFGAGTRLSVL.

This clone showed up just a few times. The chain combines TRBV7-2 with TRBJ1-1; D ambiguous. CDR3 length: 14 amino acids. V lost 1 base, J lost 1 base, and 7 bases lay in between. The germline V gene encodes CDR1 SGHTA and CDR2 FQGNSA. The CDR3 spells CASSLDLGNTEAFF. The CDR3 bases are TGTGCCAGCAGCTTAGATCTGGGGAACACTGAAGCTTTCTTT.

There are a few counts of this clone. The V and J genes are TRBV6-6 and TRBJ2-7; no firm D call. Trimming pared 2 bases from V and 4 bases from J, leaving 6 bases between. The CDR3 is 12 residues long. From germline, CDR1 is MNHNY and CDR2 SVGAGI (reference sequence). In nucleotides, the CDR3 is TGTGCCAGCAGTTACACTCCGTACGAGCAGTACTTC. Residues: CASSYTPYEQYF.

There are a few counts of this clone. This chain connects TRBV6-5 to TRBJ2-2; D remains ambiguous. CDR1 MNHEY and CDR2 SVGAGI come from the germline V gene. This CDR3 has 14 amino acids. Deletions cut 2 bases from V and 5 bases from J, with 9 bases between. CDR3 nucleotides: TGTGCCAGCAGTTACAACAGAAATACCGGGGAGCTGTTTTTT. Protein product: CASSYNRNTGELFF.